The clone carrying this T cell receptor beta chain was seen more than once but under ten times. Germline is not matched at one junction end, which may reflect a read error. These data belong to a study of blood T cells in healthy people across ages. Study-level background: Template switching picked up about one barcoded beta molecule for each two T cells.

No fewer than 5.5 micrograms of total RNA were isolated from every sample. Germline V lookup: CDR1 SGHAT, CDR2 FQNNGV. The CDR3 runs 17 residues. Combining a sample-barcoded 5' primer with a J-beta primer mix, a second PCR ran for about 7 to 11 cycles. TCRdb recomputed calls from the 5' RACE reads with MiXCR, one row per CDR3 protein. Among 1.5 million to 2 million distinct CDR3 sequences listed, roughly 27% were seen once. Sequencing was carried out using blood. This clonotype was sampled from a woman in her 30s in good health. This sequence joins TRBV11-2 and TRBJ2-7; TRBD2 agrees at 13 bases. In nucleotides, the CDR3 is TGTGCCGGCAGCTGGACTAGCGGGGGAGCCGACTCCTACGAGCAGTACTTC. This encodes CAGSWTSGGADSYEQYF.